This TCR beta chain was identified during a study of vaccination effects on CD4 cells after COVID-19. About the study: After the second dose, samples were taken at median day 72. Study-wide points: A shortage of convalescent patients and an absence of early post-infection timepoints characterized the study. Clones from infection and from vaccination both contracted markedly late after vaccination.

Antigen-specific CD4+ T cells expanded by the ViraFEST assay with viral peptide pools were then sequenced. Subsequent to a culture period of under twelve days, CD4+ T cells were isolated. Between March and December 2020, the person had a SARS-CoV-2 infection that PCR confirmed. Two-dose vaccination with either BNT162b2 or mRNA-1273 was given to the participants. In culture with 10 IU/ml IL-2 and around 10 ug/ml peptides, PBMC were grown at some 2 million per well. Trimming shortened V by 6 bases and J by 4 bases, and 15 bases separated the two germline ends. The CDR3 runs to 14 residues. Germline CDR1 reads KGHSH; CDR2 reads LQKENI. Here immunoSEQ multiplex PCR was the method, and the copy in TCRdb shows in-frame clones only, minus some. The data hold some 15,000 clones, with approximately 80% observed a single time. Comment on this clone: Its specificity is unknown.

V is TRBV18 and J is TRBJ1-2, with a tentative D call TRBD1 (5 bases). This TCR derives from a human donor who had a prior SARS-CoV-2 infection. Sequencing used CD4+ T cells from PBMCs cultured with HCoV-NL63 spike peptides, obtained after COVID-19 vaccination. The CDR3 DNA sequence: TGTGCCAGCTCCCCAAACCCGACAGCCTATGGCTACACCTTC. Its translation is CASSPNPTAYGYTF.